This TCR beta chain is from a study of blood T cell repertoires in COVID-19. Study-level information: The United States, Italy and Spain were the sources of the acute and convalescent COVID-19 samples. T cells, B-cell-depleted T cells, or PBMCs provided the cDNA or gDNA that served as material.

Per the authors' pipeline: The authors estimated nucleated cell counts from reference gene primer amplification. The method was immunoSEQ multiplex PCR; TCRdb's version includes in-frame clones alone and lacks a portion of them. D and trimming come from the DNA, and the V and J calls and clone size come from that table. This table holds 200,000 to 250,000 clones, roughly 85% found once. This CDR3 region has 14 residues. V lost 5 bases and J 5 bases, leaving 15 bases between the germline ends. In germline, CDR1 is SGHTA, CDR2 FQGNSA. The chain carries TRBV7-2 and TRBJ1-1, with D perhaps TRBD1 (6 bases). The receptor comes from a woman older than 75 with acute or convalescent COVID-19. The sample consisted of peripheral blood. The CDR3 here is CASSAPGARTEAFF. The CDR3 bases are TGTGCCAGCAGCGCGCCAGGGGCAAGGACTGAAGCTTTCTTT.